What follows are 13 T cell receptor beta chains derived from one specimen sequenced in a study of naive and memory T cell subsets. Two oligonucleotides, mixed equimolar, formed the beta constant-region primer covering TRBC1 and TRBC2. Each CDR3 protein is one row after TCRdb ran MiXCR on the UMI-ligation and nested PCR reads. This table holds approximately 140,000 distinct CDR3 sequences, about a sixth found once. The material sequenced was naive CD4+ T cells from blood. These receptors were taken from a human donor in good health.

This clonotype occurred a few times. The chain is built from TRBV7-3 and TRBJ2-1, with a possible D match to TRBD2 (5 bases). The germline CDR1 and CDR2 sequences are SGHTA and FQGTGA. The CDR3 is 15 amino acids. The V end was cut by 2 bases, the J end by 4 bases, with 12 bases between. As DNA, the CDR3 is TGTGCCAGCAGCTTAGAGGGAACGGGGTACAATGAGCAGTTCTTC. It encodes CASSLEGTGYNEQFF.

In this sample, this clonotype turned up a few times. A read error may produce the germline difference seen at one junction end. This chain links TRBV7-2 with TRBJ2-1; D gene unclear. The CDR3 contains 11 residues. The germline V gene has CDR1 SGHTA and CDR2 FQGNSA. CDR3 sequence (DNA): TGTGCCAGCAGCTTAGGGCAGGAGCAGCTCTTC. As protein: CASSLGQEQLF. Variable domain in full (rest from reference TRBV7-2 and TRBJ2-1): GAGVSQSPSNKVTEKGKDVELRCDPISGHTALYWYRQSLGQGLEFLIYFQGNSAPDKSGLPSDRFSAERTGGSVSTLTIQRTQQEDSAVYLCASSLGQEQLFGPGTRLTVL.

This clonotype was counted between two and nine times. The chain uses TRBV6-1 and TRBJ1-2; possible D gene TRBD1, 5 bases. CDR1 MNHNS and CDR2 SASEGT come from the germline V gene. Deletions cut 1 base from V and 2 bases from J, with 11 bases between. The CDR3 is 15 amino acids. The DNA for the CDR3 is TGTGCCAGCAGTGAAGGGGACGGGAGAAACTATGGCTACACCTTC. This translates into CASSEGDGRNYGYTF.

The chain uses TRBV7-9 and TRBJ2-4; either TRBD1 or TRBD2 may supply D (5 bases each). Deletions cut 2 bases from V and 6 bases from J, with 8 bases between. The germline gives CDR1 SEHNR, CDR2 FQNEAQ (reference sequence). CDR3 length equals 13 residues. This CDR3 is CASSLRDGNIQYF. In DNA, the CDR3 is TGTGCCAGCAGCTTACGGGACGGAAACATTCAGTACTTC.

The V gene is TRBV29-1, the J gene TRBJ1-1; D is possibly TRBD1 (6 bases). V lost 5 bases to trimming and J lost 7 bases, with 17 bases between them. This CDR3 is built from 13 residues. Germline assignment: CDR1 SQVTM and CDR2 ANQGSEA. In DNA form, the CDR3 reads TGCAGCGTTTACACAGGGAACGGCGGTGAAGCTTTCTTT. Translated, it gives CSVYTGNGGEAFF.

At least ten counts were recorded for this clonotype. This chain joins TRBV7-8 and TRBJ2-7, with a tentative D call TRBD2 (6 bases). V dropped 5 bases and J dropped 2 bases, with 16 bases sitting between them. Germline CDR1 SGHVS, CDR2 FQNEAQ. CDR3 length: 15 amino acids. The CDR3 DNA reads TGTGCCAGCAGCCAGGGACTCGCGGCAGCCTACGAGCAGTACTTC. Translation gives CASSQGLAAAYEQYF.

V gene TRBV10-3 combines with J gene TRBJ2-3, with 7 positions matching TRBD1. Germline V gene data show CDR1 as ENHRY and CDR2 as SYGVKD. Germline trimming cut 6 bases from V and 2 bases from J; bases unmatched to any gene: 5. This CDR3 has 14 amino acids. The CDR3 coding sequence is TGTGCCATCAGCCGGGACAGTTACACAGATACGCAGTATTTT. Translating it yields CAISRDSYTDTQYF.

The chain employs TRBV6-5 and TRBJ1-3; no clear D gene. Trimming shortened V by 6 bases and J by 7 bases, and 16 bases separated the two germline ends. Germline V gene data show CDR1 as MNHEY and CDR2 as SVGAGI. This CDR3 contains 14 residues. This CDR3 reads CASSPSHTGNTIYF. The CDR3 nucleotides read TGTGCCAGCAGCCCGTCCCACACCGGGAACACCATATATTTT.

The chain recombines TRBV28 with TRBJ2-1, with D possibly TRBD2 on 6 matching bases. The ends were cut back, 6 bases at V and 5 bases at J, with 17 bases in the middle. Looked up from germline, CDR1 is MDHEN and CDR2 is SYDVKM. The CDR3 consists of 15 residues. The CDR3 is CASRRAGTFNNEQFF. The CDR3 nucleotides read TGTGCCAGCAGACGCGCCGGGACTTTCAACAATGAGCAGTTCTTC. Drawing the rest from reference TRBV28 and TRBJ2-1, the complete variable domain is DVKVTQSSRYLVKRTGEKVFLECVQDMDHENMFWYRQDPGLGLRLIYFSYDVKMKEKGDIPEGYSVSREKKERFSLILESASTNQTSMYLCASRRAGTFNNEQFFGPGTRLTVL.

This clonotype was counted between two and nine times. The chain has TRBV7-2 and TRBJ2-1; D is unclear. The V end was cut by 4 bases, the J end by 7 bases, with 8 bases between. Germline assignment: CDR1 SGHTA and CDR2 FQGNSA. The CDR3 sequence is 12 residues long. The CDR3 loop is CASSSSRNEQFF. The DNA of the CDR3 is TGTGCCAGCAGCTCGTCAAGGAATGAGCAGTTCTTC.

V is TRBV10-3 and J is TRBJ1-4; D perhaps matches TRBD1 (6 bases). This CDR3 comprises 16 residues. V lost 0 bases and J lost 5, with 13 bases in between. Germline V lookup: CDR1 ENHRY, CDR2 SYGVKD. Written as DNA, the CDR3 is TGTGCCATCAGTGAGTCGTATTCCGGGACAAATGAAAAACTGTTTTTT. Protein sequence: CAISESYSGTNEKLFF.

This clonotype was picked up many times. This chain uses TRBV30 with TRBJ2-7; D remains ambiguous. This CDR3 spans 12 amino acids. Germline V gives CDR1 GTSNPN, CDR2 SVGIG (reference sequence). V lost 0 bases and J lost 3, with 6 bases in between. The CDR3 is CAWSVRFYEQYF. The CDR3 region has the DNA TGTGCCTGGAGTGTTCGGTTCTACGAGCAGTACTTC.

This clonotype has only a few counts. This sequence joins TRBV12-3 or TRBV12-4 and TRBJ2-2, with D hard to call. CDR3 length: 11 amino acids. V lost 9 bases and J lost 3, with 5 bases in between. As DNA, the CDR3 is TGTGCCAGTTGGGACACCGGGGAGCTGTTTTTT. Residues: CASWDTGELFF.